Described below is a single T cell receptor beta chain sequence and its context. This entry belongs to a study of blood T cell repertoires in COVID-19. About the study: Acute and convalescent COVID-19 specimens originated in the United States, Italy and Spain. Sources were T cells, B-cell-depleted T cells, or PBMCs; the material itself was cDNA or gDNA.

As handled by the study authors: Reference gene primer amplification gave estimated nucleated cell counts. Some clones are missing from TCRdb's copy, which holds only in-frame ones; the method was immunoSEQ multiplex PCR. V and J calls plus clone size are reproduced from that table; the DNA served to infer D and trimming. This table has 150,000 or so clones, 70% to 85% appearing once. The CDR3 has 17 amino acids. Germline lookup yields CDR1 SGHNT and CDR2 YENEEA. After removal of 2 bases from V and 0 bases from J, the junction contained 7 bases not matched to a gene. Followed over time, Seattle patients had been enrolled while infection was active.

Material: peripheral blood. This clonotype was obtained from a man in his 60s with COVID-19, enrolled during active disease. This chain connects TRBV11-3 to TRBJ2-7; 10 nucleotides line up with TRBD2. The CDR3 here is CASSLSFWTSGSYEQYF. In DNA form, the CDR3 reads TGTGCCAGCAGCTTAAGTTTTTGGACTAGCGGCTCCTACGAGCAGTACTTC.